This T cell receptor beta chain originates from a study of somatic mutations in cytotoxic T cells in rheumatoid arthritis. Study details: Selected populations of V beta antibody-stained T cells underwent flow sorting at nearly 100% purity; these encompassed V beta1+ cells subjected to TCRB sequencing. Notes on the study in general: Statistically, CD8+ T-cell clonality was not significantly distinct between individuals with rheumatoid arthritis and age-matched healthy controls.

Produced via immunoSEQ multiplex PCR; TCRdb's table is partial and in-frame only. This sample has 8,500 to 11,000 clones, with around 85% found just once. This CDR3 is 15 amino acids long. V was pared by 5 bases and J by 0 bases, with 2 bases of the junction left unmatched. Germline CDR1 MRHNA, CDR2 SNTAGT. Comment on this clone: The target antigen is unknown.

This sequence joins TRBV6-4 and TRBJ2-3; TRBD2 matches at 10 bases. The sequence came from a woman between 45 and 60 years old in good health. The sample taken for sequencing was CD8+ T cells sorted from blood. The CDR3 is CASSSTSGSTDTQYF. The CDR3 nucleotides are TGTGCCAGCAGTTCGACTAGCGGGAGCACAGATACGCAGTATTTT.